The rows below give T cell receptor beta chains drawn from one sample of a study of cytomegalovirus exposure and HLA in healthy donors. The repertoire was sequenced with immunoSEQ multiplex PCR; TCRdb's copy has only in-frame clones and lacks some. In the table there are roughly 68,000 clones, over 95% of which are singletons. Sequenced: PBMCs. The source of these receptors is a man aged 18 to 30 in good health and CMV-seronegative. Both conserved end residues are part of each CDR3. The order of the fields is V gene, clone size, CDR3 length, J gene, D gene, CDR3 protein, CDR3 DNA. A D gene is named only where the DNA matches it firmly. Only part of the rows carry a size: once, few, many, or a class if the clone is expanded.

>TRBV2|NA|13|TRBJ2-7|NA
CASSPGHTYEQYF
TGTGCCAGCAGTCCGGGACATACCTACGAGCAGTACTTC
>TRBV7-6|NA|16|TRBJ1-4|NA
CASSLALVSGDEKLFF
TGTGCCAGCAGCTTAGCGCTTGTATCAGGGGATGAAAAACTGTTTTTT
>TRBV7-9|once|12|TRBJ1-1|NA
CASSSQTEEAFF
TGTGCCAGCAGCTCCCAGACGGAGGAAGCTTTCTTT
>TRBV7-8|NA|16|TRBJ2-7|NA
CASSLVAGQSSYEQYF
TGTGCCAGCAGCTTAGTTGCGGGACAGTCTTCCTACGAGCAGTACTTC
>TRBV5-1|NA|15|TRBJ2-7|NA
CASSLEPGDSYEQYF
TGCGCCAGCAGCTTGGAACCAGGGGACTCCTACGAGCAGTACTTC
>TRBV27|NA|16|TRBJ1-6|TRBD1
CASSLNGDRYNSPLHF
TGTGCCAGCAGTTTAAATGGGGACAGGTATAATTCACCCCTCCACTTT
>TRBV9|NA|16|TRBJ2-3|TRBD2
CASSVTGLAITDTQYF
TGTGCCAGCAGCGTAACTGGACTAGCGATCACAGATACGCAGTATTTT
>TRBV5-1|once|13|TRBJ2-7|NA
CASSRGQSYEQYF
TGCGCCAGCAGCCGCGGCCAATCCTACGAGCAGTACTTC
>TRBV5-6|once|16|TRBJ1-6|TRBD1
CASSALTGYSNSPLHF
TGTGCCAGCAGCGCCCTGACAGGGTACTCTAATTCACCCCTCCACTTT
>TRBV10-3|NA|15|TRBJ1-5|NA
CAISDGGDSNQPQHF
TGTGCCATCAGTGATGGGGGGGATAGCAATCAGCCCCAGCATTTT
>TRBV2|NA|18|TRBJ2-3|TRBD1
CASSAVPALGQGTDTQYF
TGTGCCAGCAGTGCCGTCCCCGCCCTAGGACAGGGTACAGATACGCAGTATTTT
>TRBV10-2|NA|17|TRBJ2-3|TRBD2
CASSGTPGLAGTDTQYF
TGCGCCAGCAGTGGGACCCCGGGACTAGCGGGAACAGATACGCAGTATTTT
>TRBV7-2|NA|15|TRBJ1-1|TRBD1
CASRLTGAGNTEAFF
TGTGCCAGCAGATTGACAGGGGCTGGGAACACTGAAGCTTTCTTT
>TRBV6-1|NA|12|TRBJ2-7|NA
CASSSQGYEQYF
TGTGCTAGCAGTTCACAGGGCTACGAGCAGTACTTC
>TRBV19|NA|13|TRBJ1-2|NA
CATKPGQSYGYTF
TGTGCCACCAAGCCAGGACAGAGCTATGGCTACACCTTC
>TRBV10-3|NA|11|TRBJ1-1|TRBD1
CATMRDSEAFF
TGTGCCACCATGAGGGACAGTGAAGCTTTCTTT
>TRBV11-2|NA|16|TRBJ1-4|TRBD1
CASSSPGQGYPEKLFF
TGTGCCAGCAGCTCACCGGGACAGGGGTATCCTGAAAAACTGTTTTTT
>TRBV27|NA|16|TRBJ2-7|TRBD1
CASSSAPGTDSYEQYF
TGTGCCAGCAGTTCAGCCCCCGGGACAGACTCCTACGAGCAGTACTTC
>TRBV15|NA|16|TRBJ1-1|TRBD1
CATSRPDRGHRTEAFF
TGTGCCACCAGCAGACCTGACAGGGGGCATAGGACTGAAGCTTTCTTT
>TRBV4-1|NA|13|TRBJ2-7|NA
CASSQAGTGEQYF
TGCGCCAGCAGCCAAGCAGGGACTGGGGAGCAGTACTTC
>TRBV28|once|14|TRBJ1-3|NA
CASSGDLKGNTIYF
TGTGCCAGCAGTGGGGACTTAAAGGGAAACACCATATATTTT
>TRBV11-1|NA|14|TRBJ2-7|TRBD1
CASSFEQGPYEQYF
TGTGCCAGCAGCTTTGAACAGGGGCCCTACGAGCAGTACTTC
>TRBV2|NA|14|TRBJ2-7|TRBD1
CASSGDSFSYEQYF
TGTGCCAGCAGTGGGGACAGTTTCTCCTACGAGCAGTACTTC
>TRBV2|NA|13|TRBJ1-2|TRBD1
CATRQGMENGYTF
TGTGCCACCCGACAGGGAATGGAGAATGGCTACACCTTC
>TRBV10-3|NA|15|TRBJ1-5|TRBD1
CAISAGGYSNQPQHF
TGTGCCATCAGTGCAGGGGGATATAGCAATCAGCCCCAGCATTTT
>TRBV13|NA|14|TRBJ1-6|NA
CASSLSEYNSPLHF
TGTGCCAGCAGCTTATCTGAGTATAATTCACCCCTCCACTTT
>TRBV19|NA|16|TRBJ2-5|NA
CASSNVGQARQETQYF
TGTGCCAGTAGTAATGTTGGCCAGGCTCGGCAAGAGACCCAGTACTTC
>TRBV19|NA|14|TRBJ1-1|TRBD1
CASSPGTVNTEAFF
TGTGCCAGTAGTCCCGGGACAGTAAACACTGAAGCTTTCTTT
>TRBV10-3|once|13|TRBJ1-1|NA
CAISESGPTEAFF
TGTGCCATCAGTGAATCAGGGCCCACTGAAGCTTTCTTT
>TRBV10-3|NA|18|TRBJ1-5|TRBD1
CAISESGQGLGSNQPQHF
TGTGCCATCAGTGAATCCGGACAGGGGTTAGGTAGCAATCAGCCCCAGCATTTT
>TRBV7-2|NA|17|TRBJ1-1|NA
CASSLETRTDTNTEAFF
TGTGCCAGCAGCTTAGAAACACGGACAGACACGAACACTGAAGCTTTCTTT
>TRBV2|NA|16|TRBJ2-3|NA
CASSDGTQINTDTQYF
TGTGCCAGCAGTGACGGGACTCAAATCAACACAGATACGCAGTATTTT
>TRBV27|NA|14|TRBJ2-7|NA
CASSLEQTHYEQYF
TGTGCCAGCAGTTTGGAGCAAACCCACTACGAGCAGTACTTC
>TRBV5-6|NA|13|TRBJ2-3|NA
CASSSSGTDTQYF
TGTGCCAGCAGCTCGAGTGGTACAGATACGCAGTATTTT
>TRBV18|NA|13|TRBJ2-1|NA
CASSLGQINEQFF
TGTGCCAGCTCACTCGGACAGATCAATGAGCAGTTCTTC
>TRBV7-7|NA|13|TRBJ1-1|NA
CASSQTLNTEAFF
TGTGCTAGCAGCCAAACATTGAACACTGAAGCTTTCTTT
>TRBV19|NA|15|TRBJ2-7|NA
CASSLSGLPSNEQYF
TGTGCCAGTAGTCTGTCGGGACTCCCCTCGAACGAGCAGTACTTC
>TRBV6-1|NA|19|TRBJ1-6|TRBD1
CASSEDPGQGLSYNSPLHF
TGTGCCAGCAGTGAAGATCCGGGACAGGGCCTTTCCTATAATTCACCCCTCCACTTT
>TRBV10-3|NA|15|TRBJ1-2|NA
CAISESGAQGEGYTF
TGTGCCATCAGTGAGTCGGGGGCACAGGGAGAAGGCTACACCTTC
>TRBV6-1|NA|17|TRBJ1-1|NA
CASSEGLGGSSYSEAFF
TGTGCCAGCAGTGAAGGGTTGGGGGGGAGTTCTTACAGTGAAGCTTTCTTT
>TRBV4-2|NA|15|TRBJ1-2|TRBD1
CASSHSGQGEDGYTF
TGTGCCAGCAGCCATTCGGGACAGGGCGAAGATGGCTACACCTTC
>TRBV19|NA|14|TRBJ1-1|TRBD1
CASTPDREVTEAFF
TGTGCCAGTACTCCGGACAGGGAAGTCACTGAAGCTTTCTTT
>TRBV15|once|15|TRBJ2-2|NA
CATSRGGGHPGELFF
TGTGCCACCAGCAGAGGGGGGGGGCATCCCGGGGAGCTGTTTTTT
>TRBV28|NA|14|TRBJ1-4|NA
CASNSGGRGEKLFF
TGTGCCAGCAACTCGGGAGGGCGAGGGGAAAAACTGTTTTTT
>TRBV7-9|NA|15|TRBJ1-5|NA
CASSLGGRGNQPQHF
TGTGCCAGCAGCTTAGGAGGGAGGGGCAATCAGCCCCAGCATTTT
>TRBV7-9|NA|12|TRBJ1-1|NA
CASSPPGTEAFF
TGTGCCAGCAGCCCCCCGGGCACTGAAGCTTTCTTT
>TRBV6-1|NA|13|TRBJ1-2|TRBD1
CASRGQRNYGYTF
TGTGCCAGCAGGGGACAGAGGAACTATGGCTACACCTTC
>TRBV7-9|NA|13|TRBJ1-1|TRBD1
CASSVTGGTEAFF
TGTGCCAGCAGCGTCACAGGGGGGACTGAAGCTTTCTTT
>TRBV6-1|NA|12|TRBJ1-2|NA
CASREGLYGYTF
TGTGCCAGCAGGGAAGGACTCTATGGCTACACCTTC
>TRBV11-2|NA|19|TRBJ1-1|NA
CASSLPQRAEPRRNTEAFF
TGTGCCAGCAGCTTACCCCAGAGGGCAGAGCCTAGGCGGAACACTGAAGCTTTCTTT
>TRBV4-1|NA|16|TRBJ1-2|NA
CASSQGRGKTNYGYTF
TGCGCCAGCAGCCAAGGCAGGGGAAAGACTAACTATGGCTACACCTTC
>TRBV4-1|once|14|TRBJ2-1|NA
CASSLERAYNEQFF
TGCGCCAGCAGCCTCGAGAGGGCCTACAATGAGCAGTTCTTC
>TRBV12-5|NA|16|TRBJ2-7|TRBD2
CASGLVGRTGRYEQYF
TGTGCTAGTGGTTTGGTTGGCCGGACCGGGAGGTACGAGCAGTACTTC
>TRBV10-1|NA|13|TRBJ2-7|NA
CASSESGNYEQYF
TGCGCCAGCAGTGAGTCCGGGAACTACGAGCAGTACTTC
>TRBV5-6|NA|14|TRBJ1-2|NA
CASSLDRDLNGYTF
TGTGCCAGCAGCTTGGACAGGGATTTAAATGGCTACACCTTC
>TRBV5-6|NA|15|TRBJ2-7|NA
CASSDLGGMGYEQYF
TGTGCCAGCAGCGACCTGGGCGGGATGGGGTACGAGCAGTACTTC
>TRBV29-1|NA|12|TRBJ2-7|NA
CSVEENSHEQYF
TGCAGCGTTGAAGAGAACAGCCACGAGCAGTACTTC
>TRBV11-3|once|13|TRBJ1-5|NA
CASSLDYNQPQHF
TGTGCCAGCAGCTTAGATTATAATCAGCCCCAGCATTTT